This T cell receptor beta chain was obtained from a study of CD8 T cell repertoires and HIV-1 epitope variants. Study summary: Separate wells received one of Twenty-five Gag or Nef variant peptides. Autologous T cell-negative cells served as antigen-presenting cells in equal numbers.

Findings and limits, study-wide: Fewer than ten TCR beta clonotypes were antigen-specific, 5 or 6 apparently recognizing autologous or escape variants.

The CDR3 covers 15 residues. The V gene's germline CDR1 is LNHDA and CDR2 SQIVND (reference sequence). Trimming removed 4 bases from V and 4 bases from J; junction bases left unmatched: 3. Here immunoSEQ multiplex PCR was the method, and the copy in TCRdb shows in-frame clones only, minus some. The profile covers 5,900 or so clones, with around 60% appearing a single time and over 35% taken by the ten largest. As concerns this clone: Its antigen is not known.

V and J are TRBV19 and TRBJ2-1, with TRBD2 matching over 11 bases. The sequenced material came from cultured CD8+ T cells derived from PBMCs. This receptor was taken from a male donor with HIV. The CDR3 DNA follows: TGTGCCAGTAGTACCGGGACTAGCGGATACAATGAGCAGTTCTTC. Protein: CASSTGTSGYNEQFF.